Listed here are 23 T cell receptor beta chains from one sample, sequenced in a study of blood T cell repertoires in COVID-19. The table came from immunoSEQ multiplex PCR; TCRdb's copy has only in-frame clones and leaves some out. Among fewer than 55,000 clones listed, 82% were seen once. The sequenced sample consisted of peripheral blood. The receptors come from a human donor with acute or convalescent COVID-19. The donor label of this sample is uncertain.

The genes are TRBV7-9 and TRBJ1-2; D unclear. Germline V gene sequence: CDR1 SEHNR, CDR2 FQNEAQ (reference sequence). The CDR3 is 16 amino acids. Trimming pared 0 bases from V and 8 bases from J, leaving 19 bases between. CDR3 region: CASSLAEGRLLWGYTF. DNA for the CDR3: TGTGCCAGCAGCTTAGCTGAGGGCAGATTGCTTTGGGGCTACACCTTC. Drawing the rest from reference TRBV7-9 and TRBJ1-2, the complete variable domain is DTGVSQNPRHKITKRGQNVTFRCDPISEHNRLYWYRQTLGQGPEFLTYFQNEAQLEKSRLLSDRFSAERPKGSFSTLEIQRTEQGDSAMYLCASSLAEGRLLWGYTFGSGTRLTVV.

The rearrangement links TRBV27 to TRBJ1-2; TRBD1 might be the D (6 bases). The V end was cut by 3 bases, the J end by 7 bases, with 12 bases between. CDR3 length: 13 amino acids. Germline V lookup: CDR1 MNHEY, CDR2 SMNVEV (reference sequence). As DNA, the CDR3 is TGTGCCAGCAGTTTTACAGGGATGGGTGGCTACACCTTC. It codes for CASSFTGMGGYTF.

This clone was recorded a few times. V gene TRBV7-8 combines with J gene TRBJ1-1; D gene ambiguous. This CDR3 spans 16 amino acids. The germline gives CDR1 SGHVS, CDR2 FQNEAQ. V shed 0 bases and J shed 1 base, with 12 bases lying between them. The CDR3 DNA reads TGTGCCAGCAGCTTAGCGCAGGCAGGAGGGAACACTGAAGCTTTCTTT. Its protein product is CASSLAQAGGNTEAFF.

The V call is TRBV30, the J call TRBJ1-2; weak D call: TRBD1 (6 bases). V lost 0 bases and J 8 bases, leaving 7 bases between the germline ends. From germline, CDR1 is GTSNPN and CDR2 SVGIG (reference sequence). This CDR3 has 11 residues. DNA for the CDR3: TGTGCCTGGAGTGTGCAGGGGGGCTACACCTTC. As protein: CAWSVQGGYTF.

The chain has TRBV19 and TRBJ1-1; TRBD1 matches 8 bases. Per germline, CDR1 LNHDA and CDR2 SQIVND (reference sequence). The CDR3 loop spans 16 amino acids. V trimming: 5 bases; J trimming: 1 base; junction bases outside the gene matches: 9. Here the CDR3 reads CASSSGEGQENTEAFF. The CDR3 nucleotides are TGTGCCAGTAGTTCCGGGGAGGGACAGGAGAACACTGAAGCTTTCTTT. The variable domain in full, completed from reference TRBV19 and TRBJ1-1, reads DGGITQSPKYLFRKEGQNVTLSCEQNLNHDAMYWYRQDPGQGLRLIYYSQIVNDFQKGDIAEGYSVSREKKESFPLTVTSAQKNPTAFYLCASSSGEGQENTEAFFGQGTRLTVV.

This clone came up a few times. The CDR3 here is CASSRRGTVSEKLFF. The DNA for the CDR3 is TGTGCCAGCAGCCGGAGGGGGACAGTTTCCGAAAAACTGTTTTTT. The rearrangement links TRBV11-3 to TRBJ1-4; 7 bases map to TRBD1. V lost 5 bases, J lost 8 bases, and 11 bases stayed unmatched. Germline V gene sequence: CDR1 SGHNT, CDR2 YENEEA. This CDR3 contains 15 residues.

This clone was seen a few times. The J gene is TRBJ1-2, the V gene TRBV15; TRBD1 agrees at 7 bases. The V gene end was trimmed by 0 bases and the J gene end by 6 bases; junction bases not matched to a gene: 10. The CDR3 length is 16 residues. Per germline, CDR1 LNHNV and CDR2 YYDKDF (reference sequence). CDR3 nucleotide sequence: TGTGCCACCAGCAGAGAAAAGACAGGGACCACACATGGCTACACCTTC. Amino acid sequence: CATSREKTGTTHGYTF.

The CDR3 sequence is CASSLPGQGANGELFF. The CDR3, as DNA: TGTGCCAGCTCACTACCGGGACAGGGGGCCAACGGGGAGCTGTTTTTT. This chain uses TRBV18 with TRBJ2-2, with 12 bases that match TRBD1. The germline gives CDR1 KGHSH, CDR2 LQKENI. With 4 bases clipped from V and 7 bases from J, the junction kept 7 bases outside the gene matches. This CDR3 spans 16 amino acids.

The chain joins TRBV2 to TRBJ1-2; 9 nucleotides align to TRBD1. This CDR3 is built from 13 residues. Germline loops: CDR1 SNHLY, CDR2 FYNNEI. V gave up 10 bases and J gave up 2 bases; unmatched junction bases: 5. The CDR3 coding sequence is TGTGCCAACAGACAGGGGGTAAACTATGGCTACACCTTC. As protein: CANRQGVNYGYTF. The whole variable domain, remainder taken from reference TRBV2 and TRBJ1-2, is EPEVTQTPSHQVTQMGQEVILRCVPISNHLYFYWYRQILGQKVEFLVSFYNNEISEKSEIFDDQFSVERPDGSNFTLKIRSTKLEDSAMYFCANRQGVNYGYTFGSGTRLTVV.

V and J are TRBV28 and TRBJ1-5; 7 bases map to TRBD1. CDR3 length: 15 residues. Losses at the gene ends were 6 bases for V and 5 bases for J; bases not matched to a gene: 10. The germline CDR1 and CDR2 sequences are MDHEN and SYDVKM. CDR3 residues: CASRTGQALYQPQHF. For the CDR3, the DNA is TGTGCCAGCAGGACAGGACAGGCGCTATATCAGCCCCAGCATTTT.

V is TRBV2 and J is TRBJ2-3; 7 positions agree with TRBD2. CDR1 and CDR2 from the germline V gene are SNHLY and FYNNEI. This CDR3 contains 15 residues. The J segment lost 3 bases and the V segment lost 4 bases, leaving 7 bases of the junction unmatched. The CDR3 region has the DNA TGTGCCAGCAGTGGGGACTTGCGGGGGACAGATACGCAGTATTTT. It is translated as CASSGDLRGTDTQYF.

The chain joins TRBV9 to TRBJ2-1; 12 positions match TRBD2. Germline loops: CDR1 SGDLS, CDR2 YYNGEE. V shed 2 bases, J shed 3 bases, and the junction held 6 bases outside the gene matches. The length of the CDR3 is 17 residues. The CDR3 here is CASSVSSGRANYNEQFF. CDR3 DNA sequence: TGTGCCAGCAGCGTTTCTAGCGGGAGGGCTAACTACAATGAGCAGTTCTTC.

The CDR3 DNA is TGTGCCAGCAGGAGGGTTGGGACCGGGGAGCTGTTTTTT. Residues: CASRRVGTGELFF. The chain combines TRBV28 with TRBJ2-2, with a possible D match to TRBD2 (5 bases). Germline loops: CDR1 MDHEN, CDR2 SYDVKM. The CDR3 extends over 13 amino acids. The V gene lost 6 bases and the J gene lost 5 bases, with 10 bases spanning the gap.

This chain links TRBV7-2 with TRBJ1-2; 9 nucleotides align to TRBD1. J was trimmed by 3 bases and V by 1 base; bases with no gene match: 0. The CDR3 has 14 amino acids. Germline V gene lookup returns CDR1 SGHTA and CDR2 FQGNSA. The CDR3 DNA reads TGTGCCAGCAGCTTAGGGACAGGGGACTATGGCTACACCTTC. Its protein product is CASSLGTGDYGYTF.

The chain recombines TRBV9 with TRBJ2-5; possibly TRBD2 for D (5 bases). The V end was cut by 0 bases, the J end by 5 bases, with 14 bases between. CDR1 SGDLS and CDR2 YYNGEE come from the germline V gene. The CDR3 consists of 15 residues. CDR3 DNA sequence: TGTGCCAGCAGCGTAGCCCCTACTAGTAGCGAGACCCAGTACTTC. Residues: CASSVAPTSSETQYF.

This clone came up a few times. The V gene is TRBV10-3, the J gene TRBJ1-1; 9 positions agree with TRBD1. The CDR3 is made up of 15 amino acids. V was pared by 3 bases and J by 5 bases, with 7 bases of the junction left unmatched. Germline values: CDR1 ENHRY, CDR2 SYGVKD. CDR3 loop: CAISEYRGRETEAFF. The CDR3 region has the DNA TGTGCCATCAGTGAATACAGGGGGCGGGAGACTGAAGCTTTCTTT.

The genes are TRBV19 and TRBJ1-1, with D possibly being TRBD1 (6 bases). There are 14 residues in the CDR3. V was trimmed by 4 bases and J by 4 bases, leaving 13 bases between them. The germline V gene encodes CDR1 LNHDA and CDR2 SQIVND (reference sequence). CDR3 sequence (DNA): TGTGCCAGTAGTACGGGGGGCCGGGGCACTGAAGCTTTCTTT. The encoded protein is CASSTGGRGTEAFF.

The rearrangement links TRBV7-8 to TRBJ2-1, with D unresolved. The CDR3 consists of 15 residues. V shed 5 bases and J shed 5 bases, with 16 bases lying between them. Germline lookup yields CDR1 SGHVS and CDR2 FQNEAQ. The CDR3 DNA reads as TGTGCCAGCAGCCGACCTCGTCTAGAAAACAATGAGCAGTTCTTC. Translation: CASSRPRLENNEQFF. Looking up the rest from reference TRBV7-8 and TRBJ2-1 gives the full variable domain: GAGVSQSPRYKVAKRGQDVALRCDPISGHVSLFWYQQALGQGPEFLTYFQNEAQLDKSGLPSDRFFAERPEGSVSTLKIQRTQQEDSAVYLCASSRPRLENNEQFFGPGTRLTVL.

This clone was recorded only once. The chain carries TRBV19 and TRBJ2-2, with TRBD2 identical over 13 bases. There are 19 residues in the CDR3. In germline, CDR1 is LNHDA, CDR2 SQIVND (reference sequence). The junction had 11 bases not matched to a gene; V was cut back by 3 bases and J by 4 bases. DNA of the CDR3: TGTGCCAGTAGTATCAAGGGACTAGCGGGGAGTCCGGTCACCGGGGAGCTGTTTTTT. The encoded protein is CASSIKGLAGSPVTGELFF.

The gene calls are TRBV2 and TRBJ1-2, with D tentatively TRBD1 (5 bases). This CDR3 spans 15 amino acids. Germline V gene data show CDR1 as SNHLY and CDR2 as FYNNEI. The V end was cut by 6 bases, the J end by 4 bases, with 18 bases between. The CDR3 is CASREQVSEGYGYTF. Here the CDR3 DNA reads TGTGCCAGCAGAGAACAGGTCTCGGAAGGCTATGGCTACACCTTC.

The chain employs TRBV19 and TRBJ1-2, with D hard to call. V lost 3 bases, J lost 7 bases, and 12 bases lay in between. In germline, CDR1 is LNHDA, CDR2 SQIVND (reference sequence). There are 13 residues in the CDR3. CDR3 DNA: TGTGCCAGTAGTATTTTCGGGTCCTCTGGCTACACCTTC. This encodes CASSIFGSSGYTF.

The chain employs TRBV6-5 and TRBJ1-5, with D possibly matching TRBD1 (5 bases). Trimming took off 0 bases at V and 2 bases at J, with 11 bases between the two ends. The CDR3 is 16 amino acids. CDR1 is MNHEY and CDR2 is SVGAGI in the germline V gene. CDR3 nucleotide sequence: TGTGCCAGCAGTTACTCGGGGGGACTAGGCAATCAGCCCCAGCATTTT. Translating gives CASSYSGGLGNQPQHF.

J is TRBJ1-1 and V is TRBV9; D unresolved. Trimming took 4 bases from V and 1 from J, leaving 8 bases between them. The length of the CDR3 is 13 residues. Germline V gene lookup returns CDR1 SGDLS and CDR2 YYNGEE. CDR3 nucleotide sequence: TGTGCCAGCAGCTCCCCTTGGAACACTGAAGCTTTCTTT. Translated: CASSSPWNTEAFF.